The next 15 T cell receptor beta chains were all read from a single sample in a study of cytotoxic CD8 clonotypes in ibrutinib-treated CLL. Produced via immunoSEQ multiplex PCR; TCRdb's table is partial and in-frame only. The data contain tens of thousands of clones, 55% to 65% of them singletons. This specimen was PBMCs, taken after 24 months of ibrutinib treatment. The receptors originated from a human donor with chronic lymphocytic leukemia.

This clone has ten or more counts. The rearrangement joins TRBV23-1 to TRBJ2-7; D may correspond to TRBD1 or TRBD2 (5 bases each). TRBV23-1 is sorted into the ORF group, with uncertain function. This CDR3 comprises 12 residues. CDR3 bases: TGCGCCAGAAGTCGAGGGGAAAACGAGCAGTACGTC. As protein: CARSRGENEQYV.

This clone has only a few counts. CDR3 DNA: TGTGCCAGCAGCTTACCCGGGGGGACAGCCAACTATGGCTACACCTTC. Amino acid sequence: CASSLPGGTANYGYTF. J is TRBJ1-2 and V is TRBV11-2; 7 bases align to TRBD1. Unmatched junction bases numbered 8, after V lost 2 bases and J lost 2 bases. The CDR3 loop spans 16 amino acids. Germline CDR1 SGHAT, CDR2 FQNNGV.

CDR3 nucleotides: TGTGCCAGCAGCTTAGTCCCAGTTGGTGAAAAACTGTTTTTT. Its protein product is CASSLVPVGEKLFF. J is TRBJ1-4 and V is TRBV7-9; D remains unclear. Trimming took 1 base from V and 7 from J, leaving 10 bases between them. From germline, CDR1 is SEHNR and CDR2 FQNEAQ (reference sequence). This CDR3 contains 14 residues. The full variable domain, completed using reference TRBV7-9 and TRBJ1-4, is DTGVSQNPRHKITKRGQNVTFRCDPISEHNRLYWYRQTLGQGPEFLTYFQNEAQLEKSRLLSDRFSAERPKGSFSTLEIQRTEQGDSAMYLCASSLVPVGEKLFFGSGTQLSVL.

In its sample, this clone was seen a few times. J is TRBJ2-7 and V is TRBV6-6; 14 bases are a match to TRBD2. V lost 6 bases, J lost 7 bases, and 8 bases stayed unmatched. Germline assignment: CDR1 MNHNY and CDR2 SVGAGI (reference sequence). The CDR3 covers 15 residues. CDR3 loop: CASSRGLAGAGEQYF. CDR3 nucleotides: TGTGCCAGCAGCCGGGGACTAGCGGGAGCCGGGGAGCAGTACTTC.

The chain recombines TRBV5-1 with TRBJ1-4; D ambiguous. The CDR3 is 14 residues long. Trimming cost V 0 bases and J 4 bases, with 7 bases left between them. Germline V gene sequence: CDR1 SGHRS, CDR2 YFSETQ. Here the CDR3 reads CASSLGAVNEKLFF. CDR3 in DNA: TGCGCCAGCAGCTTGGGGGCGGTTAATGAAAAACTGTTTTTT.

This clone has only a few counts. This rearrangement joins TRBV28 to TRBJ2-3, with a possible D match to TRBD1 (6 bases). CDR1 is MDHEN and CDR2 is SYDVKM in the germline V gene. The CDR3 runs to 14 residues. Trimming removed 4 bases from V and 7 bases from J, with 15 bases in between. The CDR3 DNA is TGTGCCAGCAGTTGGGCAGGGGTAGAGTATACGCAGTATTTT. Translating it yields CASSWAGVEYTQYF.

The J gene is TRBJ2-1, the V gene TRBV5-4; the D call may be TRBD1 or TRBD2 (5 bases each). The CDR3 is 15 amino acids. CDR1 is SGHNT, CDR2 YYREEE, per germline (reference sequence). The V gene lost 4 bases and the J gene lost 0 bases, with 11 bases spanning the gap. The CDR3 loop reads CASSGRELSYNEQFF. The CDR3 DNA reads as TGTGCCAGCAGCGGCAGGGAGCTCTCCTACAATGAGCAGTTCTTC.

This chain uses TRBV5-6 with TRBJ1-4; D not certain. Germline V gene data show CDR1 as SGHDT and CDR2 as YYEEEE. This CDR3 is 14 amino acids long. V was cut by 3 bases and J by 3 bases, with 9 bases left in between. DNA of the CDR3: TGTGCCAGCAGCTCGCCGGACCCTAATGAAAAACTGTTTTTT. Residues: CASSSPDPNEKLFF.

CDR3 protein: CASSYISSRPGGYEQYF. The DNA of the CDR3 is TGCGCCAGCAGCTATATAAGCTCCAGGCCAGGGGGCTACGAGCAGTACTTC. This chain links TRBV5-1 with TRBJ2-7; 7 nucleotides match TRBD1. Germline CDR1 is SGHRS and CDR2 is YFSETQ. V lost 3 bases, J lost 3 bases, and 15 bases stayed unmatched. The CDR3 totals 17 residues. The full variable domain, its missing parts supplied by reference TRBV5-1 and TRBJ2-7, is KAGVTQTPRYLIKTRGQQVTLSCSPISGHRSVSWYQQTPGQGLQFLFEYFSETQRNKGNFPGRFSGRQFSNSRSEMNVSTLELGDSALYLCASSYISSRPGGYEQYFGPGTRLTVT.

The count of this clone is one. This sequence joins TRBV27 and TRBJ1-2, with D possibly matching TRBD1 (5 bases). The germline V gene encodes CDR1 MNHEY and CDR2 SMNVEV (reference sequence). The CDR3 runs to 15 residues. V lost 3 bases, J lost 4 bases, and 15 bases lay in between. This CDR3 is CASSLFSQGSYGYTF. CDR3 DNA: TGTGCCAGCAGTTTGTTCTCGCAGGGATCCTATGGCTACACCTTC.

In DNA form, the CDR3 reads TGTGCCAGCAGTGGGACTAGCGGAGGATCAGATACGCAGTATTTT. Amino acid sequence: CASSGTSGGSDTQYF. The chain carries TRBV6-4 and TRBJ2-3; 10 nucleotides agree with TRBD2. This CDR3 has 15 residues. Germline lookup yields CDR1 MRHNA and CDR2 SNTAGT. After removal of 4 bases from V and 4 bases from J, the junction contained 5 bases not matched to a gene.

The gene calls are TRBV28 and TRBJ2-7, with D possibly being TRBD2 (5 bases). The V gene lost 7 bases and the J gene lost 6 bases, with 19 bases spanning the gap. The germline CDR1 and CDR2 sequences are MDHEN and SYDVKM. The CDR3 consists of 14 residues. CDR3 residues: CASTPVGIVREQYV. The CDR3 nucleotides read TGTGCCAGCACCCCTGTCGGGATCGTACGCGAGCAGTACGTC.

The V gene is TRBV6-6, the J gene TRBJ2-7; 9 bases are a match to TRBD2. V was clipped by 6 bases and J by 2 bases; unmatched bases: 2. This CDR3 comprises 13 residues. Germline values: CDR1 MNHNY, CDR2 SVGAGI (reference sequence). The CDR3 region has the DNA TGTGCCAGCAGCCTAGCGGGGACCTACGAGCAGTACGTC. Residues: CASSLAGTYEQYV.

In its sample, this clone was seen a few times. V usage is TRBV15 and J usage is TRBJ2-1, with D unresolved. The length of the CDR3 is 16 residues. Between the trimmed V and J ends, which lost 1 base and 5 bases, there was a span of 15 bases. CDR1 LNHNV and CDR2 YYDKDF come from the germline V gene (reference sequence). Here the CDR3 reads CATSRGSARTNNEQFF. Here the CDR3 DNA reads TGTGCCACCAGCAGAGGGTCGGCAAGGACGAACAATGAGCAGTTCTTC. The whole variable domain, filled in from reference TRBV15 and TRBJ2-1, reads DAMVIQNPRYQVTQFGKPVTLSCSQTLNHNVMYWYQQKSSQAPKLLFHYYDKDFNNEADTPDNFQSRRPNTSFCFLDIRSPGLGDTAMYLCATSRGSARTNNEQFFGPGTRLTVL.

The V call is TRBV5-6, the J call TRBJ1-5, with D possibly being TRBD1 (5 bases). Germline V gene data show CDR1 as SGHDT and CDR2 as YYEEEE. V lost 5 bases, J lost 3 bases, and 18 bases lay in between. The CDR3 sequence is 16 residues long. CDR3 DNA sequence: TGTGCCAGCAGTTACCCCGGGACGGTATACAATCAGCCCCAGCATTTT. As protein: CASSYPGTVYNQPQHF.